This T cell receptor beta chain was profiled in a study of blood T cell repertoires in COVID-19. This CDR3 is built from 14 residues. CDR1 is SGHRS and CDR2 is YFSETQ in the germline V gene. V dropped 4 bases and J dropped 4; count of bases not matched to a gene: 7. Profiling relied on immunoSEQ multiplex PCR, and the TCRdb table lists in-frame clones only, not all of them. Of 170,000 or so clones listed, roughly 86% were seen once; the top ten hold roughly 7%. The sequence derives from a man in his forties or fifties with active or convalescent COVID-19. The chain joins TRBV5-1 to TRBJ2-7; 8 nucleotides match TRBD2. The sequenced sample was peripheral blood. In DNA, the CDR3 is TGCGCCAGCAGCACGCCGGGACTAGTATACGAGCAGTACTTC. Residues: CASSTPGLVYEQYF.